Listed below are T cell receptor beta chains from one sample, sequenced in a study of CD8 T cells in Susac syndrome. In TCRdb, the immunoSEQ multiplex PCR reads were re-called with MiXCR into one record per CDR3 protein. This sample has 100,000 to 150,000 distinct CDR3 sequences, with about 92% found just once. The sequenced sample consisted of CD4+ T cells from PBMCs. These receptors were obtained from a human donor with multiple sclerosis. The CDR3 runs from the conserved cysteine through the conserved F or W. The D gene is left open where the match is weak. The listing skips clone size in some rows; elsewhere it reads once, few, many or a size class.

NA	TRBV25-1	TRBJ1-6	NA	CASSERGDRNSPLHF	TGTGCCAGCAGTGAAAGAGGGGACCGGAATTCCCCCCTCCACTTT
NA	TRBV18	TRBJ2-6	TRBD1	CASSPRDGTGWNSGANVLTF	TGTGCCAGCTCACCAAGAGACGGGACAGGGTGGAACTCTGGGGCCAACGTCCTGACTTTC
NA	TRBV18	TRBJ1-2	NA	CASSPVGGPYGYTF	TGTGCCAGCTCACCAGTCGGGGGGCCCTATGGCTACACCTTC
NA	TRBV18	TRBJ1-2	NA	CASSPPSGHQSGYTF	TGTGCCAGCTCACCACCCAGCGGACACCAAAGTGGCTACACCTTC
once	TRBV18	TRBJ1-2	NA	CASSPPSAIGYTF	TGTGCCAGCTCACCACCGTCGGCGATAGGCTACACCTTC
NA	TRBV30	TRBJ1-1	NA	CAWRYGGSTEAFF	TGTGCCTGGAGATACGGGGGGAGCACTGAAGCTTTCTTT
NA	TRBV12-3/TRBV12-4	TRBJ2-4	TRBD1	CASSPRQGVHIQYF	TGTGCCAGCAGTCCACGACAGGGGGTGCACATTCAGTACTTC
NA	TRBV20-1	TRBJ2-5	TRBD2	CSARDLRSLAGKETQYF	TGCAGTGCTAGAGATCTTCGATCTCTAGCGGGGAAAGAGACCCAGTACTTC
NA	TRBV6-6	TRBJ1-6	NA	CASTPTGQINSPLHF	TGTGCCAGCACTCCTACGGGGCAGATCAATTCACCCCTCCACTTT
once	TRBV19	TRBJ1-6	NA	CASSLAGNSPLHF	TGTGCCAGTAGTTTGGCAGGAAATTCACCCCTCCACTTT
NA	TRBV7-8	TRBJ1-4	NA	CASSVGVTNEKLFF	TGTGCCAGCAGCGTCGGGGTCACTAATGAAAAACTGTTTTTT
NA	TRBV7-9	TRBJ1-3	NA	CASSQRSSGNTIYF	TGTGCCAGCAGCCAGCGGAGCTCTGGAAACACCATATATTTT
NA	TRBV20-1	TRBJ2-7	TRBD2	CSARDSLAGGPYEQYF	TGCAGTGCTAGAGATTCACTAGCGGGGGGTCCCTACGAGCAGTACTTC
once	TRBV3-1	TRBJ1-3	NA	CASSHRQGIRGNTIYF	TGTGCCAGCAGCCATCGTCAGGGGATTCGTGGAAACACCATATATTTT
once	TRBV11-2	TRBJ2-3	TRBD1	CASSKAGTASTDTQYF	TGTGCCAGCAGCAAGGCCGGGACAGCTAGCACAGATACGCAGTATTTT
NA	TRBV9	TRBJ1-4	NA	CASSVAASEKLFF	TGTGCCAGCAGCGTAGCGGCATCTGAAAAACTGTTTTTT
few	TRBV30	TRBJ2-2	NA	CAWSVSSLGGELFF	TGTGCCTGGAGTGTATCGTCGTTGGGCGGGGAGCTGTTTTTT
NA	TRBV11-3	TRBJ1-1	NA	CASSLGQSTEAFF	TGTGCCAGCAGCTTAGGACAGAGTACTGAAGCTTTCTTT